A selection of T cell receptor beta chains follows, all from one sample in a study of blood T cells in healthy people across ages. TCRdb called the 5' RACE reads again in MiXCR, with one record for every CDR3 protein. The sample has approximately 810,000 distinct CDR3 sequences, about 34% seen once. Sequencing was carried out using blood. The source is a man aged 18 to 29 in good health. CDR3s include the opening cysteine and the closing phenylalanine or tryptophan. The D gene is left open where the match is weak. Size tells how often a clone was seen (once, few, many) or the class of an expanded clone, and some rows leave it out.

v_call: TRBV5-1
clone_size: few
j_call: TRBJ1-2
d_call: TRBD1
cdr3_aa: CASSLSFQNRGVNGYTF
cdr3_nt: TGCGCCAGCAGCTTGAGCTTCCAAAACAGGGGGGTCAATGGCTACACCTTC

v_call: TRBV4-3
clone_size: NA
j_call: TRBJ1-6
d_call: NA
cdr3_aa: CASSQDEGSPLHF
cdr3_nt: TGCGCCAGCAGCCAAGATGAGGGATCACCCCTCCACTTT

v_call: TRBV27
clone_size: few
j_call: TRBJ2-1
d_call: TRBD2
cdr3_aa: CASTLASGGNNEQFF
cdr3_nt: TGTGCCAGCACTCTGGCGAGCGGGGGTAACAATGAGCAGTTCTTC

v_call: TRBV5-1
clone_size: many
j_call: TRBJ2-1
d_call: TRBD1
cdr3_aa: CASTRSGTGDEQFF
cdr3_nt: TGCGCCAGCACCCGATCCGGGACAGGGGACGAGCAGTTCTTC

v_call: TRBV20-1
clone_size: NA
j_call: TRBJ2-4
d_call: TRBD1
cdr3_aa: CSARGQGTGEQYF
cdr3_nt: TGCAGTGCTAGAGGACAGGGGACGGGGGAGCAGTACTTC

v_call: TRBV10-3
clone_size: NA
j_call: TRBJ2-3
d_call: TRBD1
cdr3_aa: CAISADRGSTDTQYF
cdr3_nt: TGTGCCATCAGTGCGGACAGGGGGAGCACAGATACGCAGTATTTT

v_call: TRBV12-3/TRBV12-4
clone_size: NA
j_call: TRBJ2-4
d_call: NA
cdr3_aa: CASSFELAKNIQYF
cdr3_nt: TGTGCCAGCAGTTTCGAGCTAGCCAAAAACATTCAGTACTTC

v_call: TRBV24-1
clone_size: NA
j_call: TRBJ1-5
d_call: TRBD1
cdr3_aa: CATSDSGTGPTVPQHF
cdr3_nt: TGTGCCACCAGTGATTCCGGGACAGGGCCCACCGTTCCCCAGCATTTT

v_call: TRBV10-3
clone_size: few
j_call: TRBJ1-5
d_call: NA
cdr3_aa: CATQSRVDQPQHF
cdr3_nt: TGTGCCACCCAATCCAGGGTGGATCAGCCCCAGCATTTT

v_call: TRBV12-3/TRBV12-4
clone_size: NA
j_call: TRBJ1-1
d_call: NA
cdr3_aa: CASSSSSLGLNTEAFF
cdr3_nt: TGTGCCAGCAGTTCATCCTCCTTAGGGTTGAACACTGAAGCTTTCTTT

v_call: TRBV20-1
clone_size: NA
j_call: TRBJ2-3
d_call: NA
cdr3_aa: CSARGGRYTDTQYF
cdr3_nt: TGCAGTGCTAGAGGGGGGCGGTACACAGATACGCAGTATTTT

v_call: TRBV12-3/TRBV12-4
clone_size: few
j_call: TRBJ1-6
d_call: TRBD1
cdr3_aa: CASSQGTGSSSPPHF
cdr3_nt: TGTGCCAGCAGTCAAGGGACAGGCTCTTCTTCACCCCCCCACTTT

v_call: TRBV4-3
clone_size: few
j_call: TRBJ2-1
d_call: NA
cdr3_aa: CASSPSPAGTEGSYNEQFF
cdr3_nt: TGCGCCAGCAGCCCCTCCCCCGCGGGGACAGAGGGCTCCTACAATGAGCAGTTCTTC

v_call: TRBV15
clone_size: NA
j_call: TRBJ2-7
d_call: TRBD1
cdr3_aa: CATSRDRGLGYEQYF
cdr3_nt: TGTGCCACCAGCAGAGACAGGGGGCTTGGGTACGAGCAGTACTTC

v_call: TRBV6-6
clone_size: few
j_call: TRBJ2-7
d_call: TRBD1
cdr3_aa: CASRAQGLYEQYF
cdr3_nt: TGTGCCAGCAGAGCACAGGGGCTCTACGAGCAGTACTTC

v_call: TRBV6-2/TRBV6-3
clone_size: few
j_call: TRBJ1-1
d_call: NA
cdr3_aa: CASSFNGFEAFF
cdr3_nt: TGTGCCAGCAGTTTCAACGGGTTTGAAGCTTTCTTT

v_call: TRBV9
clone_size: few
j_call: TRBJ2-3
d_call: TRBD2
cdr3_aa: CASSPRLAGGLDTQYF
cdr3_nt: TGTGCCAGCAGCCCCCGACTAGCGGGGGGGTTGGATACGCAGTATTTT

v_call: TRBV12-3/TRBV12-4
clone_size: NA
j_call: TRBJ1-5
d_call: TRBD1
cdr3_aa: CVSSGGTDQPQHF
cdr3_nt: TGTGTCAGCAGTGGGGGGACAGATCAGCCCCAGCATTTT

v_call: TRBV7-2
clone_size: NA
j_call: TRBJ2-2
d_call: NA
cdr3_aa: CASSFGVNTGELFF
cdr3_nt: TGTGCCAGCAGCTTTGGGGTAAACACCGGGGAGCTGTTTTTT

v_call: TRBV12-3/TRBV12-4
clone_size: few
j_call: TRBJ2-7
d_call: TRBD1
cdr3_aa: CASSRQGASGQYF
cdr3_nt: TGTGCCAGCAGTAGACAGGGGGCATCAGGGCAGTACTTC

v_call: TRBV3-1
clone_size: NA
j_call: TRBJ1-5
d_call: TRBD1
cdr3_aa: CASSRQSRDRPNQPQHF
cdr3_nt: TGTGCCAGCAGTCGTCAATCCCGGGACAGGCCCAATCAGCCCCAGCATTTT

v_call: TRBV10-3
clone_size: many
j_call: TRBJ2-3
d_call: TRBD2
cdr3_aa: CAIGGASGVTDTQYF
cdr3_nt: TGTGCCATCGGCGGGGCTAGCGGGGTCACAGATACGCAGTATTTT

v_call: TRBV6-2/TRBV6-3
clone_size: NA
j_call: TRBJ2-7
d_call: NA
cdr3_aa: CASSVGGSYNEQYF
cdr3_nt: TGTGCCAGCAGTGTCGGAGGATCCTACAATGAGCAGTACTTC